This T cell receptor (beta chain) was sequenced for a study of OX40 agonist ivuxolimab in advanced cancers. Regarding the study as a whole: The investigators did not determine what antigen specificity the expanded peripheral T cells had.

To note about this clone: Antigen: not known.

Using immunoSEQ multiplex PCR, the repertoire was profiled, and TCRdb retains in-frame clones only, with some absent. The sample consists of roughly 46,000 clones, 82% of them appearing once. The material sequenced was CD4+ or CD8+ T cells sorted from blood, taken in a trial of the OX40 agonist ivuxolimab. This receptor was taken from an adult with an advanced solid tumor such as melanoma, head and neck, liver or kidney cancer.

The CDR3 sequence is CASSQDESSPYNEQFF. For the CDR3, the DNA is TGTGCCAGCAGCCAAGATGAGAGCTCACCCTACAATGAGCAGTTCTTC. J is TRBJ2-1 and V is TRBV4-2; D uncertain. Germline values: CDR1 LGHNA, CDR2 YNFKEQ. V lost 0 bases and J lost 2, with 11 bases in between. CDR3 size: 16 residues.